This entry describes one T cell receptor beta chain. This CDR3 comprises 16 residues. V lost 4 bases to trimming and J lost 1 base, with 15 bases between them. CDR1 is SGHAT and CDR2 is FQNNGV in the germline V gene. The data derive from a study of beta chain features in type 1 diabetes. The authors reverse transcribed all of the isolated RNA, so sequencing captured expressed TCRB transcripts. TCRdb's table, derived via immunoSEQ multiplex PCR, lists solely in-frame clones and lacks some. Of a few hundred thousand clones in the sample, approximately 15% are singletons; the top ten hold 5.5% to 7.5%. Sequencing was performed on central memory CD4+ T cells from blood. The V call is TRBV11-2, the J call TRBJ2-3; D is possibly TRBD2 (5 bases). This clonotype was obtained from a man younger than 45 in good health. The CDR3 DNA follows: TGTGCCAGCAGCTCTAGCATCGGGGTGGGCACAGATACGCAGTATTTT. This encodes CASSSSIGVGTDTQYF.